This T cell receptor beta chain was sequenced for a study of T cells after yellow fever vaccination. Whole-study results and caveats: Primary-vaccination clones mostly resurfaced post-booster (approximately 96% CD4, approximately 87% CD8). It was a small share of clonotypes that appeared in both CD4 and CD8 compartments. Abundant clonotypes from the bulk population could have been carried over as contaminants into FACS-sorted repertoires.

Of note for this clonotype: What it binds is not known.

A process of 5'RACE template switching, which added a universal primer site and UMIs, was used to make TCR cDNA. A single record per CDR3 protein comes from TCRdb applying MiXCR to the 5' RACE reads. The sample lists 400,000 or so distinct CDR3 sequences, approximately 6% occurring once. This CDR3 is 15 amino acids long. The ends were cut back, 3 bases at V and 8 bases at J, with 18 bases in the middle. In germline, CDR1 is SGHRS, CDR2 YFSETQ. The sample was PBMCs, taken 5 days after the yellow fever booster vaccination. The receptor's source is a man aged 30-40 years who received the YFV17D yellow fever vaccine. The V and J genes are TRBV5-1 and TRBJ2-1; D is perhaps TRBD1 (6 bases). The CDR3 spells CASSWGQTKGDEQFF. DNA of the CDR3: TGCGCCAGCAGCTGGGGCCAGACTAAGGGGGATGAGCAGTTCTTC. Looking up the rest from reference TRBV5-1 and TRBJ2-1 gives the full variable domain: KAGVTQTPRYLIKTRGQQVTLSCSPISGHRSVSWYQQTPGQGLQFLFEYFSETQRNKGNFPGRFSGRQFSNSRSEMNVSTLELGDSALYLCASSWGQTKGDEQFFGPGTRLTVL.